These 9 T cell receptor beta chains were sequenced from one sample in a study of cytomegalovirus exposure and HLA in healthy donors. The PCR had 60 Vbeta and 13 Jbeta primers. Assay: immunoSEQ multiplex PCR; the TCRdb copy retains only in-frame clones and omits some. The sample includes about 92,000 clones, 84% seen only once; the top ten take 5.6%. The sequencing sample was made of PBMCs. The receptors derive from a woman younger than 30 in good health and CMV-seropositive.

The V call is TRBV5-6, the J call TRBJ2-7, with D hard to call. CDR3 length: 14 amino acids. Germline assignment: CDR1 SGHDT and CDR2 YYEEEE. V shed 3 bases and J shed 0 bases, with 10 bases lying between them. CDR3 sequence (DNA): TGTGCCAGCAGCTGGCGAGGCAGCTCCTACGAGCAGTACTTC. Translated, it gives CASSWRGSSYEQYF. The complete variable domain, with remaining parts taken from reference TRBV5-6 and TRBJ2-7, reads DAGVTQSPTHLIKTRGQQVTLRCSPKSGHDTVSWYQQALGQGPQFIFQYYEEEERQRGNFPDRFSGHQFPNYSSELNVNALLLGDSALYLCASSWRGSSYEQYFGPGTRLTVT.

On this clone itself: Other DNA sequences in the same sample also yield this CDR3. The chain employs TRBV5-1 and TRBJ2-2; perhaps TRBD2 as D (5 bases). V dropped 0 bases and J dropped 4 bases, with 7 bases sitting between them. Germline V gene sequence: CDR1 SGHRS, CDR2 YFSETQ. The CDR3 runs 14 residues. CDR3 residues: CASSLGRGTGELFF. The CDR3 DNA reads as TGCGCCAGCAGCTTGGGTCGGGGCACCGGGGAGCTGTTTTTT.

This clone was detected only a few times. The chain employs TRBV25-1 and TRBJ1-6; 9 bases match TRBD1. With 7 bases clipped from V and 9 bases from J, the junction kept 4 bases outside the gene matches. Germline CDR1 and CDR2: MGHDK and SYGVNS. The CDR3 is 13 residues long. The CDR3, as DNA: TGTGCCAGCACCAGGACAGGGGCTTCACCCCTCCACTTT. Amino acids: CASTRTGASPLHF.

Notes on this clone: One end of the junction is discordant with germline, which a read error may explain. V is TRBV6-1 and J is TRBJ1-6; 9 bases agree with TRBD1. The CDR3 consists of 17 residues. In germline, CDR1 is MNHNS, CDR2 SASEGT. CDR3 DNA sequence: TGTGCCAGCATTGAACAGGGGGCGAGCTCCTATAATTCACCCCTCCACTTT. It encodes CASIEQGASSYNSPLHF.

V usage is TRBV27 and J usage is TRBJ2-1; a possible D gene is TRBD1 (7 bases). Germline lookup yields CDR1 MNHEY and CDR2 SMNVEV (reference sequence). V was shortened by 2 bases and J by 4 bases, with 12 bases between the two germline ends. This CDR3 comprises 15 residues. The DNA for the CDR3 is TGTGCCAGCAGTTTAGGGCAGGGGGGATACAATGAGCAGTTCTTC. It encodes CASSLGQGGYNEQFF.

The chain employs TRBV4-1 and TRBJ2-7, with 7 bases identical to TRBD2. The CDR3 has 16 amino acids. Germline V gives CDR1 MGHRA, CDR2 YSYEKL. The V and J ends lost 1 base and 4 bases, in that order; junction bases with no gene match: 10. In DNA, the CDR3 is TGCGCCAGCAGCCAAGCTGGCGGGAGAATAGGGTACGAGCAGTACTTC. Encoded protein: CASSQAGGRIGYEQYF.

The chain is built from TRBV7-8 and TRBJ2-1; weak D call: TRBD1 (6 bases). This CDR3 comprises 16 residues. Trimming removed 3 bases at V and 2 bases at J, with 14 bases between. Germline CDR1 and CDR2: SGHVS and FQNEAQ. CDR3 loop: CASSLPTGTTYNEQFF. The CDR3 bases are TGTGCCAGCAGCTTGCCTACCGGGACAACCTACAATGAGCAGTTCTTC.

This clone showed up just a few times. J is TRBJ1-2 and V is TRBV6-6; 7 bases agree with TRBD1. Losses at the gene ends were 6 bases for V and 8 bases for J; bases not matched to a gene: 9. This CDR3 spans 13 amino acids. CDR1 and CDR2 from the germline V gene are MNHNY and SVGAGI (reference sequence). CDR3 region: CASSLRGTEGYTF. The CDR3, as DNA: TGTGCCAGCAGCCTACGGGGGACAGAGGGCTACACCTTC.

This clone was detected once. The chain couples TRBV27 to TRBJ2-3; the match to TRBD2 covers 7 bases. After removal of 4 bases from V and 3 bases from J, the junction contained 10 bases not matched to a gene. CDR1 and CDR2 from the germline V gene are MNHEY and SMNVEV (reference sequence). This CDR3 contains 16 residues. The CDR3: CASSWGGGPWTDTQYF. As DNA, the CDR3 is TGTGCCAGCAGTTGGGGGGGAGGGCCGTGGACAGATACGCAGTATTTT.